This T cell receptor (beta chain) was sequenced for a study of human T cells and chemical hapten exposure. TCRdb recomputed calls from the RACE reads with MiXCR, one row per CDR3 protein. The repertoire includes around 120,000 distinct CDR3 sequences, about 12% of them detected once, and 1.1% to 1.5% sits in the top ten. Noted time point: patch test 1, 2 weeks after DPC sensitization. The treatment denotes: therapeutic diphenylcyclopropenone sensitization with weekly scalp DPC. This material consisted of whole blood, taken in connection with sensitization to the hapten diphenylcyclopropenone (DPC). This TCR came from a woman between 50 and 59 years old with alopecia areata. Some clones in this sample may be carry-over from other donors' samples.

CDR3 bases: TGTGCCAGCAGCCAGGATAGAACATTAACTATCTACACCTTC. Its translation is CASSQDRTLTIYTF. This chain links TRBV3-1 with TRBJ1-2, with D unresolved. CDR3 size: 14 residues. V lost 3 bases to trimming and J lost 10 bases, with 18 bases between them. Looked up from germline, CDR1 is LGHDT and CDR2 is YNNKEL (reference sequence).